These 13 T cell receptor beta chains were all obtained from the same sample, sequenced in a study of tumor and adjacent non-tumor tissue in lung cancer. TCRbeta libraries were built with three rounds of nested PCR, modified from ARM-PCR. TCRdb independently ran MiXCR on the multiplex PCR reads; one entry per CDR3 protein. The sample has about 60,000 distinct CDR3 sequences; roughly 57% are singletons. The template was RNA from unsorted bulk tissue. More than 3 cm separated this lung sample from the edge of the tumor. The sample taken for sequencing was distant non-tumor lung tissue. These receptors came from an older man with non-small cell lung cancer.

Of note for this clonotype: Being one base from a much bigger clone, this may be a read error. The chain joins TRBV7-3 to TRBJ2-1, with D tentatively TRBD1 (5 bases). Germline assignment: CDR1 SGHTA and CDR2 FQGTGA. The CDR3 loop spans 12 amino acids. The CDR3 is CVSSLSRGEQFF. Written as DNA, the CDR3 is TGTGTCAGCAGCTTAAGTAGGGGTGAGCAGTTCTTC.

The chain uses TRBV10-3 and TRBJ1-1; 8 bases fit TRBD1. The J segment lost 2 bases and the V segment lost 11 bases, leaving 10 bases of the junction unmatched. There are 14 residues in the CDR3. CDR1 and CDR2 from the germline V gene are ENHRY and SYGVKD. The CDR3 loop reads CAVSYRGVNTEAFF. As DNA, the CDR3 is TGTGCCGTTAGTTACAGGGGGGTAAACACTGAAGCTTTCTTT.

This clonotype was seen repeatedly, ten times or more. V is TRBV7-9 and J is TRBJ1-6; D possibly corresponds to TRBD1 (5 bases). Germline CDR1 SEHNR, CDR2 FQNEAQ (reference sequence). CDR3 length: 18 amino acids. V dropped 1 base and J dropped 9 bases, with 22 bases sitting between them. The CDR3 sequence: CASSLEAPSRDVISPLHF. In DNA, the CDR3 is TGTGCCAGCAGCTTAGAGGCCCCGTCCAGGGATGTGATTTCACCCCTCCACTTT. Variable domain in full (rest from reference TRBV7-9 and TRBJ1-6): DTGVSQNPRHKITKRGQNVTFRCDPISEHNRLYWYRQTLGQGPEFLTYFQNEAQLEKSRLLSDRFSAERPKGSFSTLEIQRTEQGDSAMYLCASSLEAPSRDVISPLHFGNGTRLTVT.

This clonotype was recorded many times. The chain links TRBV6-2 or TRBV6-3 to TRBJ2-7; a weak D match, TRBD2 (5 bases). The V end lost 7 bases, the J end lost 2 bases, and 12 bases lay between the germline ends. The CDR3 extends over 13 amino acids. CDR1 and CDR2 (germline): MNHEY, SVGEGT. The CDR3 region is CASTDGETYEQYF. The CDR3 DNA follows: TGTGCCAGCACGGACGGGGAGACCTACGAGCAGTACTTC.

This clonotype was seen more than once but under ten times. A read error is possible here, since a much larger clone lies one base away. J is TRBJ1-1 and V is TRBV12-3 or TRBV12-4; 8 bases match TRBD1. The CDR3 extends over 14 amino acids. Here the CDR3 DNA reads TGTGCCATCAGTTTAGGGCAGGGGGCCACTGAAGCTTTCTTT. This sequence encodes CAISLGQGATEAFF.

This clonotype was seen at least ten times. The V and J genes are TRBV6-1 and TRBJ2-1, with no clear D. CDR1 MNHNS and CDR2 SASEGT come from the germline V gene. Trimming stripped 6 bases from V and 0 bases from J, with 9 bases between. This CDR3 region has 14 residues. The CDR3 loop reads CASRSGPSYNEQFF. CDR3 in DNA: TGTGCCAGCAGGTCCGGCCCCTCCTACAATGAGCAGTTCTTC.

On this clonotype itself: This may come from a read error, since a much larger clone is one base off. This rearrangement joins TRBV5-6 to TRBJ2-4, with D perhaps matching TRBD2 (6 bases). This CDR3 region has 13 residues. V gave up 2 bases and J gave up 8 bases, with 11 bases separating them. Per the germline V gene, CDR1 is SGHDT and CDR2 is YYEEEE. CDR3: CASSFDGEDIQYF. The DNA for the CDR3 is TGTGCCAGCAGCTTTGACGGGGAGGACATTCAGTACTTC.

About this clonotype itself: At one boundary the junction diverges from the germline segment, which might be a read error. In DNA, the CDR3 is TGTGCCAGCAGCGTAGAACAGCGTACAGATACGCACTATTTT. Protein product: CASSVEQRTDTHYF. The chain carries TRBV9 and TRBJ2-3; D unclear. This CDR3 spans 14 amino acids. Germline CDR1 and CDR2: SGDLS and YYNGEE.

This clonotype was observed once. A much larger clonotype is one base distant, so this may be a read error. V is TRBV5-4 and J is TRBJ2-1, with 8 bases matching TRBD1. CDR3 size: 14 residues. J lost 7 bases, V lost 2 bases, and 5 bases had no gene match. CDR1 and CDR2 (germline): SGHNT, YYREEE (reference sequence). The CDR3 here is CASSFWQGANEQFF. The CDR3 DNA follows: TGTGCCAGCAGCTTTTGGCAGGGGGCGAATGAGCAGTTCTTC.

Worth noting for this clonotype: At one of its ends the junction is not consistent with the germline gene, which may arise from a read error. The V call is TRBV4-2, the J call TRBJ1-5; D may be TRBD1 (5 bases). CDR1 is LGHNA, CDR2 YNFKEQ, per germline. CDR3 size: 18 residues. The CDR3 reads CASSQGRMRGMSNQSQQF. In DNA, the CDR3 is TGTGCCAGCAGCCAAGGGAGGATGCGGGGGATGAGCAATCAGTCCCAGCAGTTT.

This clonotype was detected a few times. One end of the junction does not line up with germline, which may come from a read error. The genes are TRBV5-1 and TRBJ1-4; D gene uncertain. CDR3 length: 11 residues. Germline CDR1 is SGHRS and CDR2 is YFSETQ. The CDR3 here is CASSFEERLFF. The DNA for the CDR3 is TGCGCCAGCAGCTTCGAGGAAAGACTGTTTTTT.

As to this clonotype: At one boundary the junction diverges from the germline segment, which might be a read error. The chain has TRBV29-1 and TRBJ2-7; D uncertain. The CDR3 length is 14 residues. Germline V lookup: CDR1 SQVTM, CDR2 ANQGSEA. The CDR3 sequence: CSVDAVPPTYEQYF. In nucleotides, the CDR3 is TGCAGCGTTGACGCAGTCCCGCCGACCTACGAGCAATACTTC.

At least ten counts were recorded for this clonotype. This chain links TRBV6-6 with TRBJ2-5, with D possibly called TRBD1 or TRBD2 (6 bases each). Germline V gene lookup returns CDR1 MNHNY and CDR2 SVGAGI (reference sequence). This CDR3 has 14 amino acids. V shed 1 base and J shed 2 bases, with 8 bases lying between them. CDR3 sequence (DNA): TGTGCCAGCAGTTACTTAGGGGGGCAAGAGACCCAGTACTTC. This translates into CASSYLGGQETQYF.